A selection of T cell receptor beta chains follows, all from one sample in a study of T cells in Graves' hyperthyroidism and ophthalmopathy. TCRdb re-called the multiplex PCR reads with MiXCR, one entry per CDR3 protein. Here the sample spans roughly 500,000 distinct CDR3 sequences, 40% to 50% being singletons. The sequenced sample was peripheral blood or thyroid tissue (not recorded which). The receptor set was obtained from an adult woman with Graves' disease, either hyperthyroidism or ophthalmopathy (not recorded which). Each CDR3 is given without its conserved first and last residue. The order of the fields is V gene, D gene, clone size, CDR3 protein. A D gene is named only where the DNA matches it firmly. Clone size is shown for a subset of rows, as once, few, many or a class of expanded clone.

TRBV10-3	.	.	AIRSAYTRDTSGDDGYT
TRBV9	.	many	ASSVSGESPLH
TRBV9	.	.	ASSVAPGALYGYT
TRBV29-1	TRBD2	many	IAGSAGELF
TRBV10-3	.	.	AISEPRGQHTEAF
TRBV7-2	.	.	ASSLIQY
TRBV5-1	.	many	ASSLVLSGANVLT
TRBV5-1	.	many	ASSLEVGENYGYT
TRBV7-9	TRBD1	many	ASSSRAQGITEAF
TRBV14	.	many	ASSQALGNFVTYEQY
TRBV7-2	.	.	ASSFGTQDYEQY
TRBV10-3	.	.	ATGYGTEERQY
TRBV5-5	TRBD1	.	ASSLRQGTEKLF
TRBV2	TRBD1	.	ASMGQGNYGYT
TRBV20-1	.	.	NAGGWGYT
TRBV10-3	.	.	ATATGANTEAF
TRBV20-1	.	.	SARDLQEEQPQH